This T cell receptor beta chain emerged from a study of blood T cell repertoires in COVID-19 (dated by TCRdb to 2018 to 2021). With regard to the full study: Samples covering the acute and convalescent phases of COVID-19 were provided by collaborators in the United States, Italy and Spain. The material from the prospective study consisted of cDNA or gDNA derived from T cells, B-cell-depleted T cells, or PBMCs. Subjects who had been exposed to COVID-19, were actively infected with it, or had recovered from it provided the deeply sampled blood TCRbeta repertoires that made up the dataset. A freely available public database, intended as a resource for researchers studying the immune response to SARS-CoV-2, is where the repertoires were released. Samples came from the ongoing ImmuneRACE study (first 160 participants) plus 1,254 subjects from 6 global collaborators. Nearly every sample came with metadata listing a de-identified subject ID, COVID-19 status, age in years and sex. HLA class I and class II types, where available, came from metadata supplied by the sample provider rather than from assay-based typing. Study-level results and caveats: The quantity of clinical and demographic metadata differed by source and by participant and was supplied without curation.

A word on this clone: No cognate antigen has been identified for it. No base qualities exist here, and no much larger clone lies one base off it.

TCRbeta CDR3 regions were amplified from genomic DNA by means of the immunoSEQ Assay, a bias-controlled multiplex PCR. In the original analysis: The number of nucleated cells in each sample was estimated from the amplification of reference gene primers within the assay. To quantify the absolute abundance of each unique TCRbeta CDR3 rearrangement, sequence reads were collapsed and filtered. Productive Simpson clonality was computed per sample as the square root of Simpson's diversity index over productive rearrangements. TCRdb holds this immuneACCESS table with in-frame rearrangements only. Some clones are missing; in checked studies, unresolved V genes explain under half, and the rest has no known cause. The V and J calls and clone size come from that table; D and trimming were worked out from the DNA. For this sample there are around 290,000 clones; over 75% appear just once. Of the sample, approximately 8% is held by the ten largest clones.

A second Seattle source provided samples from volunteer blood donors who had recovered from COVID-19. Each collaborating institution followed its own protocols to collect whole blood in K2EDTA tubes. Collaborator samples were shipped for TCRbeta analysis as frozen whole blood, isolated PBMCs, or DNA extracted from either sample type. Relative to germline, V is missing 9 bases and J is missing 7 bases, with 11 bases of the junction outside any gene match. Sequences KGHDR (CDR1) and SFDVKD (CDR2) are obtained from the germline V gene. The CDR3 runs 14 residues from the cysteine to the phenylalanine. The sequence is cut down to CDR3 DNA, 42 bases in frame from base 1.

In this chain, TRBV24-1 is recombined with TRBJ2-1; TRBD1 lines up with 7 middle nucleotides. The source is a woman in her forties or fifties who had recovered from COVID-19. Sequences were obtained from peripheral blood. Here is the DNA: TGTGCCACCGGCGAGGACAGGATTGGGAATGAGCAGTTCTTC. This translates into CATGEDRIGNEQFF.